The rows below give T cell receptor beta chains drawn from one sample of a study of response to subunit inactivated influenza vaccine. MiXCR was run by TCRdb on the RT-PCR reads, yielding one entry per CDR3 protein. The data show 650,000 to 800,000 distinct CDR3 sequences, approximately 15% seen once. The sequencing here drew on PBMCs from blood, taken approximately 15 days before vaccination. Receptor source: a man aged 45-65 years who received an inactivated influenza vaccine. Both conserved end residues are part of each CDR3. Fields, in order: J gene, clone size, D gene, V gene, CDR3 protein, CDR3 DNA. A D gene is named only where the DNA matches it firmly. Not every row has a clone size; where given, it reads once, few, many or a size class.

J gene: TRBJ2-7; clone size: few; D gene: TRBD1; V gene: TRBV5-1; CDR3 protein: CASSLLISTGSSEQYF; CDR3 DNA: TGCGCCAGCAGCCTGCTTATATCGACAGGGTCGAGCGAGCAGTACTTC
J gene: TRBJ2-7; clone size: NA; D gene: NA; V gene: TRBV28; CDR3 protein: CASTLGLDSYEQYF; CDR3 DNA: TGTGCCAGCACCCTGGGTCTAGACTCCTACGAGCAGTACTTC
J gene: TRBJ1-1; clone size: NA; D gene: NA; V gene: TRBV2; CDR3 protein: CASSTSRASEAFF; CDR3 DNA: TGTGCCAGCAGTACCTCTCGAGCTTCTGAAGCTTTCTTT
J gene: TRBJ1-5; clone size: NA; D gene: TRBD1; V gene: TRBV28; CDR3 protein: CASSPGQSRNQPQHF; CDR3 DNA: TGTGCCAGCAGCCCGGGACAGAGTAGAAATCAGCCCCAGCATTTT
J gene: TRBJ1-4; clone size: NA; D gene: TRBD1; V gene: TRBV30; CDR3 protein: CAWSTMYRDRATNEKLFF; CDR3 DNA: TGTGCCTGGAGCACAATGTATAGGGACAGAGCAACTAATGAAAAACTGTTTTTT
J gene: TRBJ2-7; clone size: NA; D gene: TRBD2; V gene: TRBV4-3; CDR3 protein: CASSHGTSGSAYEQYF; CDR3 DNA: TGCGCCAGCAGCCACGGGACTAGCGGGAGCGCCTACGAGCAGTACTTC
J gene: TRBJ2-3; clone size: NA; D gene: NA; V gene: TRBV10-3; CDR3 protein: CAISVDKETQYF; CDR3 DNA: TGTGCCATCTCTGTGGATAAAGAAACGCAGTATTTT
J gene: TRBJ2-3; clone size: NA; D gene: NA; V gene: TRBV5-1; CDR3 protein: CASTQEDTQYF; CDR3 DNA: TGCGCCAGCACCCAGGAGGATACGCAGTATTTT
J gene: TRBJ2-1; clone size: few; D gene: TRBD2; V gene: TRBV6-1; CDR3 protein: CASRNGLAGALSYNEQFF; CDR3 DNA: TGTGCCAGCAGAAACGGACTAGCGGGAGCCCTTTCCTACAATGAGCAGTTCTTC
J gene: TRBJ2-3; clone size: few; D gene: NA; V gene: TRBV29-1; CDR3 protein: CSVGGKAQYF; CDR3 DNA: TGCAGCGTTGGGGGTAAGGCGCAGTATTTT
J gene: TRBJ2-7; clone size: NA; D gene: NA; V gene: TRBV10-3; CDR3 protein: CAISEKGGITYYEQYF; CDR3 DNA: TGTGCCATCAGTGAGAAGGGGGGGATTACCTACTACGAGCAGTACTTC
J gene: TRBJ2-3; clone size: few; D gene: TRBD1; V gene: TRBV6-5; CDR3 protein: CASSYWDRGTDTQYF; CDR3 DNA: TGTGCCAGCAGTTACTGGGACAGGGGCACAGATACGCAGTATTTT
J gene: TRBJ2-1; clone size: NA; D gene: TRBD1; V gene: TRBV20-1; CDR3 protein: CSAFGPGQGTLGEQFF; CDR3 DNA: TGCAGTGCCTTTGGACCGGGACAGGGGACCCTCGGTGAGCAGTTCTTC
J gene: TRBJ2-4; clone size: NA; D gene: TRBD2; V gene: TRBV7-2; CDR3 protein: CASSLDSGVAKNIQYF; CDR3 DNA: TGTGCCAGCAGCTTAGATAGCGGGGTAGCCAAAAACATTCAGTACTTC
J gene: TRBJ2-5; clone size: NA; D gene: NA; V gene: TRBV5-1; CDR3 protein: CASSPMGGFQETQYF; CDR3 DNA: TGCGCCAGCAGCCCTATGGGGGGTTTCCAAGAGACCCAGTACTTC
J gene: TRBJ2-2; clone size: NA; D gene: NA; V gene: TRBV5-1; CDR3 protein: CASSSTGISTGELFF; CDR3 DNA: TGCGCCAGCAGCTCCACAGGGATCAGCACCGGGGAGCTGTTTTTT
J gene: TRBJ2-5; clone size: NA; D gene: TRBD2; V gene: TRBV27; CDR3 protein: CASRAAGESETQYF; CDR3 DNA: TGTGCCAGCAGGGCAGCGGGAGAAAGTGAGACCCAGTACTTC
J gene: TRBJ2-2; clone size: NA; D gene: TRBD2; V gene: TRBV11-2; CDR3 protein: CASRASGRGRTGELFF; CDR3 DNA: TGTGCCAGCAGAGCTAGCGGGAGGGGGCGCACCGGGGAGCTGTTTTTT
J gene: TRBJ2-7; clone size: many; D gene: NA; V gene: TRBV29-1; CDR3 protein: CSVMVDKGTPYEQYF; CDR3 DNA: TGCAGCGTTATGGTGGACAAGGGGACTCCTTACGAGCAGTACTTC
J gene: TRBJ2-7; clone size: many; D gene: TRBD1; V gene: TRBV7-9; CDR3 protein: CASEPGTGSYEQYF; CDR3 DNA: TGTGCCAGCGAGCCGGGGACAGGGTCCTACGAGCAGTACTTC
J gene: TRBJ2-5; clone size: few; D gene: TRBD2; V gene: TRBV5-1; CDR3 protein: CASSGGGGNNGAQYF; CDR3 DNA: TGCGCCAGCAGCGGCGGCGGGGGGAACAATGGGGCCCAGTACTTC
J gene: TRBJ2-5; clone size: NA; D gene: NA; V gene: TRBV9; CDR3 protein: CASAKGGGWQETQYF; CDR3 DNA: TGTGCCAGCGCCAAGGGAGGGGGTTGGCAAGAGACCCAGTACTTC
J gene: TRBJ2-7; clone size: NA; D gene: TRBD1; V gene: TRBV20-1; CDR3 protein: CSARVGGGEQYF; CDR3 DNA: TGCAGTGCTAGAGTAGGGGGCGGCGAGCAGTACTTC
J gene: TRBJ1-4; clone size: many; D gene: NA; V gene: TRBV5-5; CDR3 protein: CASSEGRFEKLFF; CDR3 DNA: TGTGCCAGCAGCGAGGGTCGGTTTGAAAAACTGTTTTTT
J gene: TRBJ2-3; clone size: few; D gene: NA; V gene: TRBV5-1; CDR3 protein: CASSGTGSNTDTQYF; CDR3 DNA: TGCGCCAGCAGCGGCACAGGGTCAAACACAGATACGCAGTATTTT
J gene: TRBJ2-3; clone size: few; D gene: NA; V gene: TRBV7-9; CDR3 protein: CASSAGHLSTDTQYF; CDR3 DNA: TGTGCCAGCAGCGCCGGACATCTTAGCACAGATACGCAGTATTTT
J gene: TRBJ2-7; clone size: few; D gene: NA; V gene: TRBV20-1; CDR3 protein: CSAAGPLDAYEQYF; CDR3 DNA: TGCAGTGCCGCGGGCCCCCTGGACGCCTACGAGCAGTACTTC
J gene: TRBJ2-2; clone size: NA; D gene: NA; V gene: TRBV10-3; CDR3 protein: CAIRSGGTFNTGELFF; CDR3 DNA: TGTGCCATCAGATCCGGCGGGACATTTAACACCGGGGAGCTGTTTTTT
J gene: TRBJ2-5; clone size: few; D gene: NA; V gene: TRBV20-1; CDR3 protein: CSAIDPFGEETQYF; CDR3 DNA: TGCAGTGCAATCGACCCGTTTGGAGAAGAGACCCAGTACTTC
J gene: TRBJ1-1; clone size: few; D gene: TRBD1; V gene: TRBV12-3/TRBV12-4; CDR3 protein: CASTGTGGVSAFF; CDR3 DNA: TGTGCCAGCACTGGGACAGGGGGCGTTTCAGCTTTCTTT
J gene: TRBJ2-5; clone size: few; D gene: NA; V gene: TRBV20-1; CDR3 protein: CSAHGSGETQYF; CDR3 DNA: TGCAGTGCTCACGGGAGTGGTGAGACCCAGTACTTC
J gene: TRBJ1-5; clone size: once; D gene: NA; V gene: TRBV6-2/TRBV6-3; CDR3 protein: CASSYRVGQPQHF; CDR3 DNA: TGTGCCAGCAGTTACAGGGTGGGTCAGCCCCAGCATTTT
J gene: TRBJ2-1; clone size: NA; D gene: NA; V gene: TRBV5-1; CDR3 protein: CASSLAPTDSYNEQFF; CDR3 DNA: TGCGCCAGCAGCTTGGCCCCGACAGACTCCTACAATGAGCAGTTCTTC
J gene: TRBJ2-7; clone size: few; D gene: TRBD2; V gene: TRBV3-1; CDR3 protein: CASSQLGTSMWYEQYF; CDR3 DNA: TGTGCCAGCAGCCAGCTCGGGACTAGCATGTGGTACGAGCAGTACTTC
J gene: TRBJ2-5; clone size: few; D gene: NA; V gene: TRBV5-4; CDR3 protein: CASSRSTMQETQYF; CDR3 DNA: TGTGCCAGCAGCCGATCAACTATGCAAGAGACCCAGTACTTC
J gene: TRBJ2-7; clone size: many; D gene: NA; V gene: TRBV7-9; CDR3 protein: CASSLGDYEQYF; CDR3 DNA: TGTGCCAGCAGCTTAGGGGACTACGAGCAGTACTTC
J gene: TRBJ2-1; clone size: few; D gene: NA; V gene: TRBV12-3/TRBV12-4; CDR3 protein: CATRAQGYYNEQFF; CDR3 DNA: TGTGCCACCAGGGCGCAGGGGTACTACAATGAGCAGTTCTTC
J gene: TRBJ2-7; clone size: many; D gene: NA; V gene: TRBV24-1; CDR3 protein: CATSDSRSAEQYF; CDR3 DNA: TGTGCCACCAGTGATTCCAGAAGCGCCGAGCAGTACTTC
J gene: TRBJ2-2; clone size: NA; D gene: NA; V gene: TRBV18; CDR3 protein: CASSPLGLGELFF; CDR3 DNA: TGTGCCAGCTCACCACTGGGGCTCGGGGAGCTGTTTTTT
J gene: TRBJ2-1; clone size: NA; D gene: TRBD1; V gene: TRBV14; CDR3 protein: CASSPPGTGVYNEQFF; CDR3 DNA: TGTGCCAGCAGCCCCCCGGGGACAGGGGTATACAATGAGCAGTTCTTC
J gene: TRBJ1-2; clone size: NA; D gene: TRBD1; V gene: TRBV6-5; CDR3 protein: CASSYGTGVYGYTF; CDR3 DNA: TGTGCCAGCAGTTACGGGACAGGGGTCTATGGCTACACCTTC